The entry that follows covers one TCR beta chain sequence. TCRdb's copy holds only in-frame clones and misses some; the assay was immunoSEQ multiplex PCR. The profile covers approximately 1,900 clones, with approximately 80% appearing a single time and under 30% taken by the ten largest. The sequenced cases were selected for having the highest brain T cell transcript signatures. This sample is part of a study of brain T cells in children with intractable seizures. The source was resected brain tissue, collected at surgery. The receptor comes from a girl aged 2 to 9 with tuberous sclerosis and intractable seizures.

For the CDR3, the DNA is TGTGCCAGCAGCGTAGAGGATACGCAGTATTTT. Translating it yields CASSVEDTQYF. The V call is TRBV9, the J call TRBJ2-3; D is unresolved. Deletions cut 0 bases from V and 6 bases from J, with 2 bases between. Germline CDR1 SGDLS, CDR2 YYNGEE. The length of the CDR3 is 11 residues.